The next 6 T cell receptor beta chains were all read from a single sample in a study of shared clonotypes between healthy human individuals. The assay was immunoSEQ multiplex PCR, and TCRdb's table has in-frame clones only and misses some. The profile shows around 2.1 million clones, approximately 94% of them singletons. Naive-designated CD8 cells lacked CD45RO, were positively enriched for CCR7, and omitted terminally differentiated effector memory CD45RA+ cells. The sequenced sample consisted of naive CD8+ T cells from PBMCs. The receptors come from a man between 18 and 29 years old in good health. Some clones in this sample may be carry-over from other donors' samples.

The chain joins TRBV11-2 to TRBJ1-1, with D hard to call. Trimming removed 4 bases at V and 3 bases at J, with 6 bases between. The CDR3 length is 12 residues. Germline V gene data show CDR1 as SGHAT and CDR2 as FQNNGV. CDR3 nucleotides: TGTGCCAGCAGCTCCGGTCACACTGAAGCTTTCTTT. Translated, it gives CASSSGHTEAFF.

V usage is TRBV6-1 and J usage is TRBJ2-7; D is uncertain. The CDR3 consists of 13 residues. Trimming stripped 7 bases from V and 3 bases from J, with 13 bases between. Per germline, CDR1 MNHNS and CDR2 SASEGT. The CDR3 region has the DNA TGTGCCAGCAATTTTACTCCCCGCTACGAGCAGTACTTC. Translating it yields CASNFTPRYEQYF.

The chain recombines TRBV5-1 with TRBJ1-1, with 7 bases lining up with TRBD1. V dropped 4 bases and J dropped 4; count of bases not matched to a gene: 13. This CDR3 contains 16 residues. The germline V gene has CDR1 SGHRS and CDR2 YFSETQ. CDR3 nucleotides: TGCGCCAGCAGCAGGAGACAGGGCTCCGGAAGCACTGAAGCTTTCTTT. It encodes CASSRRQGSGSTEAFF.

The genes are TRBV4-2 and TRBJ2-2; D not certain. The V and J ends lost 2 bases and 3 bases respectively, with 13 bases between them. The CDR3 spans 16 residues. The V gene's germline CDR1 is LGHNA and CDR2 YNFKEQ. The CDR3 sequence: CASSQFSDPYTGELFF. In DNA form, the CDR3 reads TGTGCCAGCAGCCAATTTTCAGACCCTTACACCGGGGAGCTGTTTTTT.

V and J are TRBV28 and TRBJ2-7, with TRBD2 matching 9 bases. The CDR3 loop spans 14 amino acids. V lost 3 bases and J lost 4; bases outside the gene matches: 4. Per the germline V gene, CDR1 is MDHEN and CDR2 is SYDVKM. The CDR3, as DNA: TGTGCCAGCAGTTTTCTAGCGGGGTTTTACGAGCAGTACTTC. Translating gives CASSFLAGFYEQYF.

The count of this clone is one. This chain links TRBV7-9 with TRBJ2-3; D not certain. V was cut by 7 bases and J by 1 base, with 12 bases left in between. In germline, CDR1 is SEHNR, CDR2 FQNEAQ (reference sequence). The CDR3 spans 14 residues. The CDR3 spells CASIGPTGTDTQYF. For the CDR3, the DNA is TGTGCCAGCATTGGCCCCACAGGCACAGATACGCAGTATTTT. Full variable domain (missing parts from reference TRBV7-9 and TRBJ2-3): DTGVSQNPRHKITKRGQNVTFRCDPISEHNRLYWYRQTLGQGPEFLTYFQNEAQLEKSRLLSDRFSAERPKGSFSTLEIQRTEQGDSAMYLCASIGPTGTDTQYFGPGTRLTVL.